This T cell receptor (beta chain) was recovered during a study of blood T cell repertoires in COVID-19. In the study overall: COVID-19 samples, acute and convalescent, were from the United States, Italy and Spain. From T cells, B-cell-depleted T cells, or PBMCs came the material, which was cDNA or gDNA.

Assay used: immunoSEQ multiplex PCR; TCRdb lists only in-frame clones, some missing. This table holds some 53,000 clones, 70% to 90% found once. Germline CDR1 is PRHDT and CDR2 is FYEKMQ (reference sequence). Trimming removed 5 bases from V and 8 bases from J; junction bases left unmatched: 5. This CDR3 has 13 amino acids. This TCR came from a man in his 70s with acute or convalescent COVID-19. V usage is TRBV13 and J usage is TRBJ1-3; 8 bases fit TRBD1. The sample consisted of peripheral blood. The CDR3 DNA reads as TGTGCCAGCAGCACGAGACAGGGGCACACCATATATTTT. Translating gives CASSTRQGHTIYF.